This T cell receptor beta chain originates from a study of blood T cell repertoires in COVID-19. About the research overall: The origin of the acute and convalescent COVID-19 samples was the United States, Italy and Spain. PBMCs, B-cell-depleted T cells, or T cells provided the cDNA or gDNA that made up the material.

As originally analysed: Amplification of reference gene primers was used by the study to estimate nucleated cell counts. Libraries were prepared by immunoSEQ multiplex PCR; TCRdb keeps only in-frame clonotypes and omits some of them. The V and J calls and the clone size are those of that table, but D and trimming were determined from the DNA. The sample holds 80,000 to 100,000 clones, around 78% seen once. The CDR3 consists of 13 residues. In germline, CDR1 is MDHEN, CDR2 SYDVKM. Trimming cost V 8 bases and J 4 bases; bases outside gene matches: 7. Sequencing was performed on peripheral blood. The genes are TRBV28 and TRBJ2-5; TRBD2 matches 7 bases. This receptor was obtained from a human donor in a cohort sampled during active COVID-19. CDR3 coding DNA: TGTGCCAGCGGCGGGGGAGTCCGAGAGACCCAGTACTTC. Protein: CASGGGVRETQYF.